A single sample is the source of the 20 T cell receptor beta chains below, sequenced in a study of blood T cell repertoires in COVID-19. Profiled with immunoSEQ multiplex PCR; TCRdb holds only in-frame clones, not every one. The sample contains fewer than 200,000 clones, over 75% of which appear only once. The sequencing input was peripheral blood. Source of these receptors: a woman aged 80 or older with acute or convalescent COVID-19.

CDR3 bases: TGTGCCAGCTCACGAGGCCTCGGACAGGGAGCTAACTATGGCTACACCTTC. Translated: CASSRGLGQGANYGYTF. The V call is TRBV18, the J call TRBJ1-2; TRBD1 aligns across 8 bases. CDR1 KGHSH and CDR2 LQKENI come from the germline V gene. Trimming cost V 4 bases and J 0 bases; bases outside gene matches: 10. This CDR3 is built from 17 residues.

The chain's CDR3 is CASSQFSPVGRYGYTF. The CDR3 DNA follows: TGCGCCAGCAGCCAGTTCTCCCCGGTTGGGAGGTATGGCTACACCTTC. This chain connects TRBV4-1 to TRBJ1-2; D is unresolved. Per the germline V gene, CDR1 is MGHRA and CDR2 is YSYEKL. Deletions cut 3 bases from V and 5 bases from J, with 19 bases between. The CDR3 contains 16 residues.

The rearrangement links TRBV27 to TRBJ2-7; 11 bases match TRBD2. With V trimmed by 1 base and J by 3 bases, 5 bases remained unmatched. The CDR3 runs to 16 residues. In germline, CDR1 is MNHEY, CDR2 SMNVEV (reference sequence). CDR3 coding DNA: TGTGCCAGCAGTTTATTCGCTAGCGGGGGGCGCTACGAGCAGTACTTC. It is translated as CASSLFASGGRYEQYF.

The CDR3 sequence is CASSWGHRRETQYF. The DNA for the CDR3 is TGCGCCAGCAGCTGGGGACACCGGAGAGAGACCCAGTACTTC. V is TRBV5-1 and J is TRBJ2-5; D is possibly TRBD1 (6 bases). This CDR3 is built from 14 residues. V was trimmed by 3 bases and J by 4 bases, leaving 13 bases between them. The germline gives CDR1 SGHRS, CDR2 YFSETQ.

The V gene is TRBV7-2, the J gene TRBJ2-1; D is undetermined. V dropped 5 bases and J dropped 12 bases, with 14 bases sitting between them. The CDR3 covers 12 residues. Per germline, CDR1 SGHTA and CDR2 FQGNSA. Here the CDR3 reads CASSPTPPGQFF. In nucleotides, the CDR3 is TGTGCCAGCAGCCCAACCCCCCCGGGGCAGTTCTTC.

The chain recombines TRBV4-3 with TRBJ2-7; D possibly corresponds to TRBD1 (6 bases). V lost 0 bases, J lost 3 bases, and 12 bases lay in between. The CDR3 length is 15 residues. Germline CDR1 and CDR2: LGHNA and YSLEER. CDR3 bases: TGCGCCAGCAGCCAAGATCGGGGACAAAACTACGAGCAGTACTTC. Amino acid sequence: CASSQDRGQNYEQYF.

The chain has TRBV2 and TRBJ1-5; D gene uncertain. The V end lost 6 bases, the J end lost 5 bases, and 17 bases lay between the germline ends. The CDR3 contains 15 residues. Germline V gives CDR1 SNHLY, CDR2 FYNNEI. The CDR3 is CASSKEAPWDQPQHF. CDR3 sequence (DNA): TGTGCCAGCAGCAAGGAGGCCCCCTGGGATCAGCCCCAGCATTTT.

The chain is built from TRBV5-1 and TRBJ2-1, with D perhaps TRBD2 (6 bases). Germline V gene lookup returns CDR1 SGHRS and CDR2 YFSETQ. Trimming cost V 0 bases and J 6 bases, with 7 bases left between them. CDR3 length equals 13 residues. The CDR3 coding sequence is TGCGCCAGCAGCTTGGCCGGGAGCAATGAGCAGTTCTTC. This sequence encodes CASSLAGSNEQFF.

This sequence joins TRBV4-1 and TRBJ2-1; 11 bases align to TRBD1. This CDR3 is 14 amino acids long. V lost 6 bases, J lost 7 bases, and 5 bases stayed unmatched. From germline, CDR1 is MGHRA and CDR2 YSYEKL. The CDR3 nucleotides read TGCGCCAGCAGTTGGACAGGGGGCTTAAATGAGCAGTTCTTC. The encoded protein is CASSWTGGLNEQFF.

The V and J genes are TRBV5-8 and TRBJ2-1; D call uncertain. The CDR3 covers 14 residues. Trimming removed 0 bases at V and 5 bases at J, with 9 bases between. The germline gives CDR1 SGHTS, CDR2 YDEGEE. The CDR3 region is CASSLGGWNNEQFF. The DNA of the CDR3 is TGTGCCAGCAGCTTGGGAGGTTGGAACAATGAGCAGTTCTTC.

V usage is TRBV12-3 or TRBV12-4 and J usage is TRBJ1-4, with D unresolved. This CDR3 region has 11 residues. Trimming shortened V by 6 bases and J by 6 bases, and 5 bases separated the two germline ends. The CDR3 nucleotides read TGTGCCAGCAGCCAATATGAAAAACTGTTTTTT. Translation gives CASSQYEKLFF.

The chain links TRBV13 to TRBJ1-3; D is unclear. Germline loops: CDR1 PRHDT, CDR2 FYEKMQ (reference sequence). Trimming stripped 5 bases from V and 0 bases from J, with 5 bases between. This CDR3 has 13 residues. The CDR3 reads CASSLRSGNTIYF. The CDR3 DNA sequence: TGTGCCAGCAGCCTCCGCTCTGGAAACACCATATATTTT.

This CDR3 is CASSPPGGQGVSPLHF. The CDR3 bases are TGTGCCAGCTCACCCCCCGGGGGACAGGGGGTATCACCCCTCCACTTT. The chain links TRBV18 to TRBJ1-6; TRBD1 matches 11 bases. Germline assignment: CDR1 KGHSH and CDR2 LQKENI. CDR3 length equals 16 residues. The V segment lost 3 bases and the J segment 10 bases; nucleotides outside the gene matches: 8.

The chain has TRBV7-7 and TRBJ2-2; 11 bases map to TRBD2. The germline V gene encodes CDR1 SSHAT and CDR2 FNYEAQ (reference sequence). V lost 6 bases and J lost 6; bases outside the gene matches: 3. CDR3 length equals 14 residues. CDR3 bases: TGTGCCAGCAGTAGCGGGGGGGCCCCCGGGGAGCTGTTTTTT. Amino acid sequence: CASSSGGAPGELFF.

The chain is built from TRBV5-5 and TRBJ2-2, with 10 bases aligning to TRBD2. V lost 4 bases, J lost 6 bases, and 9 bases stayed unmatched. Germline CDR1 and CDR2: SGHKS and YYEKEE (reference sequence). This CDR3 comprises 16 residues. The CDR3 sequence: CASSLGTSGRAGELFF. As DNA, the CDR3 is TGTGCCAGCAGCCTTGGTACCAGCGGGAGGGCCGGGGAGCTGTTTTTT.

V and J are TRBV19 and TRBJ2-1; no reliable D call. The CDR3 covers 14 residues. Trimming pared 10 bases from V and 4 bases from J, leaving 17 bases between. Per germline, CDR1 LNHDA and CDR2 SQIVND (reference sequence). CDR3 in DNA: TGTGCCACAAGAGAGGCCGCGATGTACAATGAGCAGTTCTTC. Its protein is CATREAAMYNEQFF.

This clone was seen a handful of times. The chain uses TRBV2 and TRBJ1-1; 7 positions agree with TRBD1. This CDR3 has 14 amino acids. V shed 5 bases, J shed 0 bases, and the junction held 3 bases outside the gene matches. Germline assignment: CDR1 SNHLY and CDR2 FYNNEI. The CDR3 reads CASSPQGLNTEAFF. The CDR3 DNA reads as TGTGCCAGCAGTCCACAGGGGCTGAACACTGAAGCTTTCTTT.

CDR3 DNA: TGTGCCAGCAGCCCCCGGAGCGGGGGACTCACAGATACGCAGTATTTT. Translated: CASSPRSGGLTDTQYF. V gene TRBV3-1 (or the pseudogene TRBV3-2) combines with J gene TRBJ2-3; TRBD2 matches 8 bases. The V gene end was trimmed by 4 bases and the J gene end by 2 bases; junction bases not matched to a gene: 8. The CDR3 covers 16 residues. Germline V gene sequence: CDR1 LGHDT, CDR2 YNNKEL (reference sequence).

V gene TRBV6-2 or TRBV6-3 combines with J gene TRBJ1-1; D remains ambiguous. V lost 5 bases to trimming and J lost 0 bases, with 7 bases between them. This CDR3 has 13 amino acids. Germline V lookup: CDR1 MNHEY, CDR2 SVGEGT. The CDR3: CASSSDLNTEAFF. CDR3 in DNA: TGTGCCAGCAGTAGCGACTTGAACACTGAAGCTTTCTTT.

The chain couples TRBV30 to TRBJ2-5; 14 positions agree with TRBD2. Germline values: CDR1 GTSNPN, CDR2 SVGIG (reference sequence). The V gene end was trimmed by 1 base and the J gene end by 4 bases; junction bases not matched to a gene: 5. The CDR3 consists of 16 residues. In nucleotides, the CDR3 is TGTGCCTGGAGTGGGACTAGCGGGAGGTTCGGAGAGACCCAGTACTTC. Residues: CAWSGTSGRFGETQYF.